Each of the 20 T cell receptor beta chains below was sequenced from the same sample in a study of regulatory T cells in long-lasting Graves disease. The time point denotes: newly diagnosed GD, antithyroid drugs for less than 3 months. TCR sequences were obtained from RNA taken from PBMCs. CDR3 regions were amplified by Arm-PCR using iRepertoire HTBI primers to build TCR beta libraries. One entry per CDR3 protein results from TCRdb running MiXCR on the multiplex PCR reads. This table has more than 450,000 distinct CDR3 sequences, roughly 15% appearing once. The data were also submitted as part of a second study, on T cells in Graves' hyperthyroidism and ophthalmopathy.

The specimen comprised peripheral blood mononuclear cells (PBMCs), sampled at new diagnosis, from a patient treated with antithyroid drugs. The origin of the receptors is a middle-aged man with Graves disease.

Note on this clonotype: A far more abundant clone sits one base away, making this likely a read error. The V call is TRBV28, the J call TRBJ2-7, with 8 bases matching TRBD2. The CDR3 has 15 amino acids. Germline values: CDR1 MDHEN, CDR2 SYDVKM. V shed 6 bases and J 7 bases; nucleotides not matched to a gene: 14. The CDR3 region is CASSLGGVRGNEQYF. CDR3 sequence (DNA): TGTGCCAGCAGCCTCGGGGGGGTGAGGGGCAATGAGCAGTACTTC.

This clonotype was recorded at least ten times. CDR3 sequence (DNA): TGTGCCAGCGGTGTGGGAATGAGCAATCAGCCCCAGCATTTT. It yields the protein CASGVGMSNQPQHF. V gene TRBV2 combines with J gene TRBJ1-5; D call uncertain. Trimming left V 8 bases short and J 1 base short, with 12 bases between. Germline V lookup: CDR1 SNHLY, CDR2 FYNNEI. The CDR3 is 14 amino acids.

The gene calls are TRBV12-3 or TRBV12-4 and TRBJ2-2; possible D gene TRBD1, 6 bases. This CDR3 contains 15 residues. Trimming shortened V by 6 bases and J by 4 bases, and 15 bases separated the two germline ends. In DNA form, the CDR3 reads TGTGCCAGCAGCGACCTGAGGGGGATCACCGGGGAGCTGTTTTTT. Translated: CASSDLRGITGELFF.

V and J are TRBV4-1 and TRBJ2-2; possible D gene TRBD1, 7 bases. There are 15 residues in the CDR3. Trimming stripped 0 bases from V and 3 bases from J, with 8 bases between. CDR1 MGHRA and CDR2 YSYEKL come from the germline V gene. The CDR3 loop is CASSQDRGDTGELFF. DNA for the CDR3: TGCGCCAGCAGCCAAGACAGGGGGGACACCGGGGAGCTGTTTTTT.

The chain carries TRBV10-3 and TRBJ1-1; TRBD1 matches at 8 bases. V lost 3 bases to trimming and J lost 5 bases; unmatched junction nucleotides: 11. CDR1 is ENHRY, CDR2 SYGVKD, per germline. The CDR3 runs 16 residues. Here the CDR3 DNA reads TGTGCCATCAGTGAACGGGGAGGACAGGGTAATACTGAAGCTTTCTTT. Protein sequence: CAISERGGQGNTEAFF.

This clonotype was detected ten times or more. The gene calls are TRBV5-6 and TRBJ2-1; D remains unclear. The CDR3 has 14 amino acids. V was pared by 1 base and J by 4 bases, with 9 bases between. CDR1 is SGHDT, CDR2 YYEEEE, per germline. CDR3 sequence reads: CASSLRLVYNEQFF. CDR3 bases: TGTGCCAGCAGCTTGAGACTGGTATACAATGAGCAGTTCTTC.

This clonotype has a count of ten or more. The V and J genes are TRBV12-3 or TRBV12-4 and TRBJ1-1, with 7 bases identical to TRBD1. The CDR3 runs 12 residues. J gave up 6 bases and V 5 bases, and 3 bases lay outside the gene matches. This CDR3 reads CASSKGTAEAFF. The CDR3 DNA reads TGTGCCAGCAGTAAAGGGACAGCTGAAGCTTTCTTT.

This clonotype was counted many times. The chain couples TRBV11-2 to TRBJ2-3; D is uncertain. Trimming left V 4 bases short and J 0 bases short, with 14 bases between. The CDR3 has 16 residues. The germline gives CDR1 SGHAT, CDR2 FQNNGV. CDR3 protein: CASSSGSGGSTDTQYF. The CDR3 DNA reads as TGTGCCAGCAGCTCCGGCAGTGGTGGGAGCACAGATACGCAGTATTTT. Variable domain in full (rest from reference TRBV11-2 and TRBJ2-3): EAGVAQSPRYKIIEKRQSVAFWCNPISGHATLYWYQQILGQGPKLLIQFQNNGVVDDSQLPKDRFSAERLKGVDSTLKIQPAKLEDSAVYLCASSSGSGGSTDTQYFGPGTRLTVL.

This clonotype came up many times. The CDR3, as DNA: TGTGCCAGCAGTAGGGTCATGGGTAAAGAGACCCAGTACTTC. Translated, it gives CASSRVMGKETQYF. This chain connects TRBV27 to TRBJ2-5; D ambiguous. With 5 bases removed from V and 3 bases from J, the gap between germline ends came to 13 bases. The CDR3 covers 14 residues. CDR1 MNHEY and CDR2 SMNVEV come from the germline V gene (reference sequence).

The rearrangement joins TRBV27 to TRBJ2-7; D perhaps matches TRBD2 (5 bases). Germline CDR1 reads MNHEY; CDR2 reads SMNVEV (reference sequence). Trimming took 6 bases from V and 12 from J, leaving 21 bases between them. This CDR3 region has 13 residues. The CDR3 region has the DNA TGTGCCAGCAGAGCGAGCGGTGGATCTCGTCGGTACTTC. It encodes CASRASGGSRRYF.

This clonotype appeared many times. The J gene is TRBJ2-3, the V gene TRBV7-9, with D possibly being TRBD1 (5 bases). Germline loops: CDR1 SEHNR, CDR2 FQNEAQ (reference sequence). V was shortened by 3 bases and J by 5 bases, with 9 bases between the two germline ends. CDR3 size: 13 residues. In DNA form, the CDR3 reads TGTGCCAGCAGCTTCTCTCAGGGAGATACGCAGTATTTT. Its translation is CASSFSQGDTQYF.

At least ten counts were recorded for this clonotype. The chain employs TRBV20-1 and TRBJ1-1; no reliable D call. Germline CDR1 is DFQATT and CDR2 is SNEGSKA (reference sequence). V was trimmed by 3 bases and J by 1 base, leaving 9 bases between them. The CDR3 has 13 residues. This CDR3 is CSASSGRNTEAFF. CDR3 nucleotide sequence: TGCAGTGCTAGTTCGGGGAGGAACACTGAAGCTTTCTTT.

This clonotype was seen at least ten times. The chain combines TRBV7-2 with TRBJ2-3; 8 positions agree with TRBD2. The V and J ends lost 6 bases and 8 bases, in that order; junction bases with no gene match: 10. Germline CDR1 and CDR2: SGHTA and FQGNSA. The length of the CDR3 is 14 residues. The CDR3 nucleotides are TGTGCCAGCAGATTACGGCGGGGGGCGGGTACGCAGTATTTT. Its protein is CASRLRRGAGTQYF. Together with reference TRBV7-2 and TRBJ2-3, the CDR3 gives the full variable domain: GAGVSQSPSNKVTEKGKDVELRCDPISGHTALYWYRQSLGQGLEFLIYFQGNSAPDKSGLPSDRFSAERTGGSVSTLTIQRTQQEDSAVYLCASRLRRGAGTQYFGPGTRLTVL.

This clonotype has only a few counts. This sequence may be a read error, since a much larger clone differs from it by one base. The gene calls are TRBV20-1 and TRBJ2-7, with D possibly being TRBD1 (6 bases). The germline V gene has CDR1 DFQATT and CDR2 SNEGSKA (reference sequence). The CDR3 totals 13 residues. The CDR3 region has the DNA TGCGGTGCTAGAGAGGGCCGAGGGGGTGAGCAGTACTTC. It codes for CGAREGRGGEQYF.

This clonotype was recorded a few times. The chain couples TRBV7-3 to TRBJ2-5, with D possibly being TRBD1 or TRBD2 (6 bases each). Germline lookup yields CDR1 SGHTA and CDR2 FQGTGA. Trimming left V 4 bases short and J 8 bases short, with 23 bases between. The CDR3 has 16 residues. CDR3 sequence reads: CASSSQGGRPGDTQYF. CDR3 coding DNA: TGTGCCAGCAGCTCTCAAGGGGGGCGGCCCGGTGATACCCAGTACTTC.

This clonotype was detected many times. This chain joins TRBV7-8 and TRBJ1-1; tentatively, D is TRBD1 (6 bases). The CDR3 has 13 amino acids. The germline V and J ends were trimmed by 8 bases and 4 bases, with 14 bases remaining between them. CDR1 is SGHVS, CDR2 FQNEAQ, per germline. The CDR3 spells CASCRGGATEAFF. The CDR3 DNA reads as TGTGCCAGCTGCAGAGGGGGGGCCACTGAAGCTTTCTTT.

Points on this clonotype: An end of the junction does not agree with germline; a read error may underlie this. The chain couples TRBV5-1 to TRBJ2-7, with 9 positions matching TRBD1. Germline V gene sequence: CDR1 SGHRS, CDR2 YFSETQ. The CDR3 sequence is 13 residues long. The CDR3 coding sequence is TGTGCCAGCAGGGGGGGGACAGGGAACGAGCAGTACTTC. Its protein product is CASRGGTGNEQYF.

Many counts were recorded for this clonotype. The chain employs TRBV27 and TRBJ2-2, with 9 bases fitting TRBD2. The germline V gene has CDR1 MNHEY and CDR2 SMNVEV (reference sequence). The CDR3 length is 17 residues. V shed 3 bases and J 1 base; nucleotides not matched to a gene: 6. CDR3 in DNA: TGTGCCAGCAGTTTGGCTAGCGGGATGGGGAACACCGGGGAGCTGTTTTTT. Its translation: CASSLASGMGNTGELFF.

This clonotype was detected ten times or more. The chain's CDR3 is CASSLWWAKNIQYF. The CDR3, as DNA: TGTGCCAGCAGTTTATGGTGGGCCAAAAACATTCAGTACTTC. The chain is built from TRBV28 and TRBJ2-4, with no clear D. The length of the CDR3 is 14 residues. Germline CDR1 is MDHEN and CDR2 is SYDVKM. Trimming took off 0 bases at V and 1 base at J, with 4 bases between the two ends.

The sample holds many counts of this clonotype. V and J are TRBV18 and TRBJ1-6, with TRBD1 identical over 10 bases. Germline-derived CDR1 and CDR2 are KGHSH and LQKENI. The trim removed 5 bases at V and 5 bases at J, leaving 3 bases unmatched. The CDR3 totals 15 residues. DNA for the CDR3: TGTGCCAGCTCATCCGGACAGGGGGATAATTCACCCCTCCACTTT. Residues: CASSSGQGDNSPLHF.